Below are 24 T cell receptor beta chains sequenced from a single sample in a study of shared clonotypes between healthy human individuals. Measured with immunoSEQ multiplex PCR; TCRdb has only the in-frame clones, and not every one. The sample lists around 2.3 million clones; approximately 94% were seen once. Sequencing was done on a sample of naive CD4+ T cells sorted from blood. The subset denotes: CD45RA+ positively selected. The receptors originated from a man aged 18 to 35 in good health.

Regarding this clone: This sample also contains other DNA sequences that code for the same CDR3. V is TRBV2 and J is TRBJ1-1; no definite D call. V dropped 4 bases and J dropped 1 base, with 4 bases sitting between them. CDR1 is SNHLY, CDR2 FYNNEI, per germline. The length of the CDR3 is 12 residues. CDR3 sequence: CASSGQNTEAFF. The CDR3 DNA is TGTGCCAGCAGTGGACAGAACACTGAAGCTTTCTTT. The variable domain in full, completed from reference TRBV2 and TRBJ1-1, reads EPEVTQTPSHQVTQMGQEVILRCVPISNHLYFYWYRQILGQKVEFLVSFYNNEISEKSEIFDDQFSVERPDGSNFTLKIRSTKLEDSAMYFCASSGQNTEAFFGQGTRLTVV.

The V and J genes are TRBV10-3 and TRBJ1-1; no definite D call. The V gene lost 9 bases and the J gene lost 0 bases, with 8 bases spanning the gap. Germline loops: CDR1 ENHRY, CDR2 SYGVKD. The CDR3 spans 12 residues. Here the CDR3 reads CAINGMNTEAFF. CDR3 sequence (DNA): TGTGCCATTAATGGGATGAACACTGAAGCTTTCTTT.

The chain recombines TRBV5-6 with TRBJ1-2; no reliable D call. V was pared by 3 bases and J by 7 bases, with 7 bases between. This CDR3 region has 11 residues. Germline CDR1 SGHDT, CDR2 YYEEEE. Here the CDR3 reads CASSSTGGYTF. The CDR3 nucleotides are TGTGCCAGCAGCTCGACGGGTGGCTACACCTTC. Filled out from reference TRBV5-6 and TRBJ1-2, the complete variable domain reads DAGVTQSPTHLIKTRGQQVTLRCSPKSGHDTVSWYQQALGQGPQFIFQYYEEEERQRGNFPDRFSGHQFPNYSSELNVNALLLGDSALYLCASSSTGGYTFGSGTRLTVV.

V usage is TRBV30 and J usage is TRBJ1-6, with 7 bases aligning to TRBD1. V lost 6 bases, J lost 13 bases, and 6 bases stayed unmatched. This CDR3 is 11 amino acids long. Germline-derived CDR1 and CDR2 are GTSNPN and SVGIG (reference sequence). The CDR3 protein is CACGGGSPLHF. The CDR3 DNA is TGTGCCTGTGGAGGGGGCTCGCCCCTCCACTTT.

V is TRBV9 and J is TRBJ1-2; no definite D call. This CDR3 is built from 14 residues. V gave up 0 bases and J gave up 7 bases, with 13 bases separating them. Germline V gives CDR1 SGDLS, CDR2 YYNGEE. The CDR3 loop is CASSVVGLGSGYTF. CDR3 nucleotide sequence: TGTGCCAGCAGCGTAGTTGGGCTGGGTAGTGGCTACACCTTC.

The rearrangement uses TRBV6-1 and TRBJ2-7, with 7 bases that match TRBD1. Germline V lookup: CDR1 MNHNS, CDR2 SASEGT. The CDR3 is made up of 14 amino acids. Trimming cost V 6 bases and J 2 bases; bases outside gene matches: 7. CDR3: CASRPGQVTYEQYF. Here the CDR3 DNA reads TGTGCCAGCAGACCCGGACAGGTCACCTACGAGCAGTACTTC.

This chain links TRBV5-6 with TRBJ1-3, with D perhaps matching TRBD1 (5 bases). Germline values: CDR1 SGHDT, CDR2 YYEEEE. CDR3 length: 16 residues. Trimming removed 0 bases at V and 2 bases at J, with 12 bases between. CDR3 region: CASSLAGDPTGNTIYF. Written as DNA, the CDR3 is TGTGCCAGCAGCTTGGCCGGGGACCCCACTGGAAACACCATATATTTT.

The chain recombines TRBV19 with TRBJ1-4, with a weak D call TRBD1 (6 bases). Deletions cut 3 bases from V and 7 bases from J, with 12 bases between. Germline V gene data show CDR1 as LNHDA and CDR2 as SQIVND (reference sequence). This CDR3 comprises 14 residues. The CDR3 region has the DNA TGTGCCAGTAGTATGGGGGCGGCTACTGAAAAACTGTTTTTT. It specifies CASSMGAATEKLFF.

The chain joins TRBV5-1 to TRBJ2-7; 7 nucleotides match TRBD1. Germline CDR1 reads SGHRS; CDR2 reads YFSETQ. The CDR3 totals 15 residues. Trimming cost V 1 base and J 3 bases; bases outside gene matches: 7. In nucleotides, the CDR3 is TGCGCCAGCAGCTTGAGTTGGGACAGTAGCTACGAGCAGTACTTC. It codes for CASSLSWDSSYEQYF.

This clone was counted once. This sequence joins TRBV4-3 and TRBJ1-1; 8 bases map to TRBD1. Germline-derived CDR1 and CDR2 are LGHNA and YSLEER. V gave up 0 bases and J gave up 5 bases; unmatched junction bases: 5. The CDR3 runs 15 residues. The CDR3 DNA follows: TGCGCCAGCAGCCAAGATACAGGGGGGAAGACTGAAGCTTTCTTT. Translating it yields CASSQDTGGKTEAFF.

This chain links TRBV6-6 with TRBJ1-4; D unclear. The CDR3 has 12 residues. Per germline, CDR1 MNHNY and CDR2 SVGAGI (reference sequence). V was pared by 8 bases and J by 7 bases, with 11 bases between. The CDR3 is CASEGSGEKLFF. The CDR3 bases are TGTGCCAGCGAGGGAAGCGGTGAAAAACTGTTTTTT.

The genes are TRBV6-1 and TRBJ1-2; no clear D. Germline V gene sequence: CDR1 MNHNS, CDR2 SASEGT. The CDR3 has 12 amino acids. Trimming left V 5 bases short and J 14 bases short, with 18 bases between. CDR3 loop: CASSQTDSDRTF. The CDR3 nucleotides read TGTGCCAGCAGTCAAACAGATTCTGATCGTACCTTC.

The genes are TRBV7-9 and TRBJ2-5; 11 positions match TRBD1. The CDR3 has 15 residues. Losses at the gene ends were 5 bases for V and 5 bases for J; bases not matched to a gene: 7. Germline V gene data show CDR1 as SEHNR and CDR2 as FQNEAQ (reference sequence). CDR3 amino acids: CASSTGTGGGETQYF. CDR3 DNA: TGTGCCAGCAGCACGGGGACAGGGGGAGGGGAGACCCAGTACTTC.

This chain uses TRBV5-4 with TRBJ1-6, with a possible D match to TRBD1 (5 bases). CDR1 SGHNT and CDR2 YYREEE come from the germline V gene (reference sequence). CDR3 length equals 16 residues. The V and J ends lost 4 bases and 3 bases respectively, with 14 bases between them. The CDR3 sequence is CASSLFPRDYNSPLHF. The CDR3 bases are TGTGCCAGCAGCCTCTTTCCCAGGGACTATAATTCACCCCTCCACTTT.

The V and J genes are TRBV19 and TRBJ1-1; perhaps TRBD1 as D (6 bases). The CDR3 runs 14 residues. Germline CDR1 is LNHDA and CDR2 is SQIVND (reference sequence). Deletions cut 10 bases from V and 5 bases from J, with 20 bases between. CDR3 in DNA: TGTGCCATAGGGAGGGGGGCCCTTGGTACTGAAGCTTTCTTT. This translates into CAIGRGALGTEAFF.

The CDR3 bases are TGCGCCAGCACCCAGGGGCGGATCACAGATACGCAGTATTTT. Translation gives CASTQGRITDTQYF. The chain joins TRBV10-2 to TRBJ2-3; D is possibly TRBD1 (6 bases). V was cut by 7 bases and J by 2 bases, with 13 bases left in between. Germline loops: CDR1 WSHSY, CDR2 SAAADI. The CDR3 has 14 amino acids.

The CDR3 DNA sequence: TGTGCCAGCAGCTCCCGCCGAGCGGGCACAGATACGCAGTATTTT. This encodes CASSSRRAGTDTQYF. This chain links TRBV13 with TRBJ2-3; D is possibly TRBD2 (5 bases). Germline V lookup: CDR1 PRHDT, CDR2 FYEKMQ (reference sequence). The V end lost 4 bases, the J end lost 1 base, and 12 bases lay between the germline ends. The CDR3 sequence is 15 residues long.

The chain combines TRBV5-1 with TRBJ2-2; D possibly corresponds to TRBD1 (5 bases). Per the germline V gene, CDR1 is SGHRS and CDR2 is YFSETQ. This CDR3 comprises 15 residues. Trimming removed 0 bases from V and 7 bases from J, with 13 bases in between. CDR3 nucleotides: TGCGCCAGCAGCTTGGGGCCAGGGCAAGACGGGGAGCTGTTTTTT. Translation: CASSLGPGQDGELFF.

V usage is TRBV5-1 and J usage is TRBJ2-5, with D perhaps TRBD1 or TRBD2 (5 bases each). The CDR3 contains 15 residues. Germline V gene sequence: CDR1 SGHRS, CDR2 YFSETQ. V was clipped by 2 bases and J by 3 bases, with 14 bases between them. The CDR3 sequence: CASSLTGTVKETQYF. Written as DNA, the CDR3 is TGCGCCAGCAGCTTAACCGGGACGGTAAAAGAGACCCAGTACTTC.

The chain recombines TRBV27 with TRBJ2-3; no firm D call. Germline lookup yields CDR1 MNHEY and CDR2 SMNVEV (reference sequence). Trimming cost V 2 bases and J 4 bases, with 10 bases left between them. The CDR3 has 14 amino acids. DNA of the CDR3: TGTGCCAGCAGTTTAGGGCCACCCCCAGATACGCAGTATTTT. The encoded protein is CASSLGPPPDTQYF.

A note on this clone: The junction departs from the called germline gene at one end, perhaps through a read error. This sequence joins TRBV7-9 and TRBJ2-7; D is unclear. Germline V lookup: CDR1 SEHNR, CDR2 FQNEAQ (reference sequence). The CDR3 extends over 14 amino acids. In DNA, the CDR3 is TGTGCCAGCAGCTTAGCGGCGGCCTCCTACGAGCAGTGCTTC. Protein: CASSLAAASYEQCF.

CDR3 region: CASSPSLNRGPTGELFF. The CDR3, as DNA: TGTGCCAGCTCACCCTCGTTAAACAGGGGTCCCACCGGGGAGCTGTTTTTT. The chain couples TRBV18 to TRBJ2-2; TRBD1 matches at 7 bases. Germline loops: CDR1 KGHSH, CDR2 LQKENI. This CDR3 has 17 amino acids. Trimming took 3 bases from V and 4 from J; bases not matched to a gene: 11.

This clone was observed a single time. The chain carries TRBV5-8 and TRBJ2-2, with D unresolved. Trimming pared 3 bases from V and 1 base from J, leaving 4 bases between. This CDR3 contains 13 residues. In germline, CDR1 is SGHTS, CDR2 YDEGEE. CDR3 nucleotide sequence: TGTGCCAGCAGCTCTCGGAACACCGGGGAGCTGTTTTTT. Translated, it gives CASSSRNTGELFF.

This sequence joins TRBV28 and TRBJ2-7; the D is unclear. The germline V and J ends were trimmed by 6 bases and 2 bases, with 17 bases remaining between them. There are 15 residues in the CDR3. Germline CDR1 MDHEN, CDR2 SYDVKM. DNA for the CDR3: TGTGCCAGCAGCCCCGCCTCGGGCAGCCCCTACGAGCAGTACTTC. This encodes CASSPASGSPYEQYF.